What follows are 19 T cell receptor beta chains derived from one specimen sequenced in a study of T cell repertoires in cytomegalovirus infection. One entry per CDR3 protein, called by TCRdb with MiXCR from the reads. The sample carries fewer than 350,000 distinct CDR3 sequences, 15% to 20% recorded once. The sequenced sample consisted of PBMCs. The origin of the receptors is a human donor in good health (CMV status not recorded). Some clones in this sample may be carry-over from other donors' samples.

This clonotype showed up just once. A read error may be the cause here, since a much bigger clone is one base away. CDR3 protein: CASSQVGLLNAKLFF. Written as DNA, the CDR3 is TGCGCCAGCAGCCAAGTGGGACTGCTTAATGCAAAACTGTTTTTT. The chain links TRBV4-1 to TRBJ1-4; D is possibly TRBD1 (5 bases). Per the germline V gene, CDR1 is MGHRA and CDR2 is YSYEKL. CDR3 length: 15 amino acids.

This clonotype was counted many times. This rearrangement joins TRBV28 to TRBJ1-1, with a weak D call TRBD1 (5 bases). Deletions cut 3 bases from V and 1 base from J, with 9 bases between. The germline V gene has CDR1 MDHEN and CDR2 SYDVKM. The CDR3 consists of 14 residues. The DNA of the CDR3 is TGTGCCAGCAGTTTTAGACAGCCGAACACTGAAGCTTTCTTT. It is translated as CASSFRQPNTEAFF.

By share, this clonotype ranks as medium-sized. The chain carries TRBV7-2 and TRBJ1-3; perhaps TRBD1 as D (6 bases). The CDR3 length is 14 residues. Germline CDR1 reads SGHTA; CDR2 reads FQGNSA. Trimming pared 3 bases from V and 4 bases from J, leaving 10 bases between. DNA of the CDR3: TGTGCCAGCAGCTTCTCCGGGACAGGAAACACCATATATTTT. It is translated as CASSFSGTGNTIYF.

The CDR3 sequence is CASSFGTGALTDTQYF. CDR3 sequence (DNA): TGTGCCAGCAGTTTCGGGACAGGGGCTCTAACAGATACGCAGTATTTT. The chain is built from TRBV28 and TRBJ2-3; the match to TRBD1 covers 10 bases. V shed 3 bases, J shed 3 bases, and the junction held 6 bases outside the gene matches. The CDR3 runs to 16 residues. Germline lookup yields CDR1 MDHEN and CDR2 SYDVKM.

The chain has TRBV28 and TRBJ1-2, with D possibly being TRBD1 (6 bases). This CDR3 is 12 amino acids long. The germline gives CDR1 MDHEN, CDR2 SYDVKM. With 8 bases removed from V and 8 bases from J, the gap between germline ends came to 15 bases. CDR3 bases: TGTGCCAGCTCACAGGGCTCCGGAGGCTACACCTTC. Encoded protein: CASSQGSGGYTF.

The CDR3 DNA sequence: TGTGCCAGCAGTTTCGACAGACCAAATTCACCCCTCCACTTT. Translated, it gives CASSFDRPNSPLHF. This rearrangement joins TRBV27 to TRBJ1-6; perhaps TRBD1 as D (5 bases). This CDR3 has 14 amino acids. Germline lookup yields CDR1 MNHEY and CDR2 SMNVEV (reference sequence). Trimming cost V 3 bases and J 7 bases, with 10 bases left between them.

The genes are TRBV2 and TRBJ2-5; 11 bases line up with TRBD2. The CDR3 is 16 residues long. V gave up 6 bases and J gave up 3 bases; unmatched junction bases: 9. CDR1 and CDR2 (germline): SNHLY, FYNNEI. The CDR3 region has the DNA TGTGCCAGCAGACCGGGACTAGCGGACCCAAAAGAGACCCAGTACTTC. It yields the protein CASRPGLADPKETQYF.

This clonotype was picked up a small number of times. The chain employs TRBV12-3 or TRBV12-4 and TRBJ1-2; no clear D. CDR3 size: 13 residues. V was clipped by 5 bases and J by 7 bases, with 14 bases between them. The DNA for the CDR3 is TGTGCCAGCAGTCCTCAGGAGTTGCGTGGCTACACCTTC. This gives the protein CASSPQELRGYTF.

This clonotype showed up many times. This sequence joins TRBV7-2 and TRBJ2-3; D not certain. V was pared by 2 bases and J by 4 bases, with 7 bases between. Per germline, CDR1 SGHTA and CDR2 FQGNSA. The CDR3 covers 13 residues. CDR3 coding DNA: TGTGCCAGCAGCTTAATGAGCTCAGATACGCAGTATTTT. This sequence encodes CASSLMSSDTQYF. Combining the CDR3 with reference TRBV7-2 and TRBJ2-3 gives the whole variable domain GAGVSQSPSNKVTEKGKDVELRCDPISGHTALYWYRQSLGQGLEFLIYFQGNSAPDKSGLPSDRFSAERTGGSVSTLTIQRTQQEDSAVYLCASSLMSSDTQYFGPGTRLTVL.

Many counts were recorded for this clonotype. The chain links TRBV11-1 to TRBJ2-1, with unresolved D. V lost 5 bases, J lost 6 bases, and 8 bases lay in between. The CDR3 is made up of 12 amino acids. CDR1 and CDR2 (germline): SGHAT, FQDESV (reference sequence). CDR3 sequence reads: CASSTDGNEQFF. The CDR3 DNA sequence: TGTGCCAGCAGCACCGACGGCAATGAGCAGTTCTTC.

This clonotype has only a few counts. CDR3 in DNA: TGCAGTGCTAGGGACCCGTGGGGGACCCAGTACTTC. Its translation is CSARDPWGTQYF. The V call is TRBV20-1, the J call TRBJ2-5; D is unclear. Germline-derived CDR1 and CDR2 are DFQATT and SNEGSKA (reference sequence). The CDR3 is made up of 12 amino acids. V was trimmed by 3 bases and J by 7 bases, leaving 12 bases between them.

This clonotype showed up many times. This rearrangement joins TRBV7-2 to TRBJ1-4; the match to TRBD1 covers 9 bases. The CDR3 sequence is 15 residues long. Losses at the gene ends were 4 bases for V and 7 bases for J; bases not matched to a gene: 7. Germline CDR1 and CDR2: SGHTA and FQGNSA. The CDR3 DNA sequence: TGTGCCAGCAGCTCGGACAGGGGTGTCGGTGAAAAACTGTTTTTT. It encodes CASSSDRGVGEKLFF. The full variable domain, rest sourced from reference TRBV7-2 and TRBJ1-4, is GAGVSQSPSNKVTEKGKDVELRCDPISGHTALYWYRQSLGQGLEFLIYFQGNSAPDKSGLPSDRFSAERTGGSVSTLTIQRTQQEDSAVYLCASSSDRGVGEKLFFGSGTQLSVL.

V is TRBV12-3 or TRBV12-4 and J is TRBJ2-7, with D perhaps given as TRBD1 or TRBD2 (6 bases each). The CDR3 has 13 amino acids. Trimming took off 5 bases at V and 7 bases at J, with 15 bases between the two ends. The CDR3 region has the DNA TGTGCCAGCAGTGACTACGGGGGCGATGAGCAGTACTTC. Translation: CASSDYGGDEQYF.

As concerns this clonotype: With a much larger clone just one base away, this may be a read error. V is TRBV7-2 and J is TRBJ2-7; the D gene is possibly TRBD2 (7 bases). The CDR3 sequence is 15 residues long. Germline loops: CDR1 SGHTA, CDR2 FQGNSA. Trimming removed 5 bases at V and 8 bases at J, with 22 bases between. CDR3 nucleotide sequence: TGTGCCAGCAGCCCCCCTGGGGGGGCTTACAACCAGCAGTACTTC. It translates to CASSPPGGAYNQQYF. Drawing the rest from reference TRBV7-2 and TRBJ2-7, the complete variable domain is GAGVSQSPSNKVTEKGKDVELRCDPISGHTALYWYRQSLGQGLEFLIYFQGNSAPDKSGLPSDRFSAERTGGSVSTLTIQRTQQEDSAVYLCASSPPGGAYNQQYFGPGTRLTVT.

This chain links TRBV11-1 with TRBJ2-1, with 9 bases matching TRBD2. The CDR3 contains 14 residues. V dropped 1 base and J dropped 5; count of bases not matched to a gene: 0. In germline, CDR1 is SGHAT, CDR2 FQDESV (reference sequence). The CDR3 nucleotides are TGTGCCAGCAGCTTAGTAGCGGGGGACAATGAGCAGTTCTTC. Its protein is CASSLVAGDNEQFF.

This clonotype was seen at least ten times. The rearrangement uses TRBV7-2 and TRBJ2-1, with 8 bases fitting TRBD2. Germline V gene data show CDR1 as SGHTA and CDR2 as FQGNSA. V was clipped by 1 base and J by 4 bases; unmatched bases: 9. The CDR3 spans 17 residues. CDR3 in amino acids: CASSLGRGGLRYNEQFF. The CDR3 nucleotides are TGTGCCAGCAGCTTAGGACGGGGGGGGTTACGGTACAATGAGCAGTTCTTC.

This clonotype was observed a handful of times. V gene TRBV7-9 combines with J gene TRBJ1-5; maybe TRBD1 (6 bases). Deletions cut 5 bases from V and 7 bases from J, with 21 bases between. This CDR3 region has 16 residues. Germline V lookup: CDR1 SEHNR, CDR2 FQNEAQ (reference sequence). The CDR3 protein is CASSPGLAGGAQPQHF. In DNA form, the CDR3 reads TGTGCCAGCAGCCCAGGTCTGGCGGGGGGGGCACAGCCCCAGCATTTT.

This clonotype was found a few times. This chain joins TRBV12-3 or TRBV12-4 and TRBJ1-4; no reliable D call. The CDR3 is made up of 14 amino acids. V shed 3 bases and J shed 5 bases, with 10 bases lying between them. The CDR3 nucleotides read TGTGCCAGCAGTTTTGACTTGGGAAATGAAAAACTGTTTTTT. Amino acid sequence: CASSFDLGNEKLFF.

The chain links TRBV20-1 to TRBJ2-5; 8 bases align to TRBD1. Germline lookup yields CDR1 DFQATT and CDR2 SNEGSKA (reference sequence). This CDR3 has 15 amino acids. V trimming: 3 bases; J trimming: 2 bases; junction bases outside the gene matches: 8. CDR3 in DNA: TGCAGTGCTAGGAACCCCGGGACAGGACAAGAGACCCAGTACTTC. Translating it yields CSARNPGTGQETQYF.